The 18 T cell receptor beta chains below were found in one sample sequenced in a study of blood T cell repertoires in COVID-19. Libraries were prepared by immunoSEQ multiplex PCR; TCRdb keeps only in-frame clonotypes and omits some of them. The sample consists of roughly 160,000 clones, approximately 86% of them appearing once. Sequenced sample: peripheral blood. The receptors originated from a woman aged 55-75 years who had recovered from COVID-19.

The rearrangement links TRBV2 to TRBJ2-2; D might be TRBD1 (5 bases). The CDR3 is 16 amino acids. Trimming removed 3 bases from V and 6 bases from J, with 17 bases in between. The germline V gene encodes CDR1 SNHLY and CDR2 FYNNEI. The CDR3 DNA follows: TGTGCCAGCAGTGACCTGGGGCAGATCACAGCCGGGGAGCTGTTTTTT. Residues: CASSDLGQITAGELFF.

This clone appeared once. The rearrangement uses TRBV3-1 (or the pseudogene TRBV3-2) and TRBJ2-4; 8 bases are shared with TRBD2. The germline V gene encodes CDR1 LGHDT and CDR2 YNNKEL (reference sequence). Trimming took 4 bases from V and 7 from J; bases not matched to a gene: 9. CDR3 length: 15 residues. In DNA form, the CDR3 reads TGTGCCAGCAGCCCCGCGACCCCGGGGGGGAACATTCAGTACTTC. It codes for CASSPATPGGNIQYF.

The CDR3 nucleotides are TGTGCCAGCAGTTTCGGCCTGGGCGGCTACACCTTC. Its protein product is CASSFGLGGYTF. The chain uses TRBV28 and TRBJ1-2; no clear D. V was clipped by 3 bases and J by 8 bases, with 10 bases between them. Germline CDR1 is MDHEN and CDR2 is SYDVKM. The CDR3 is 12 amino acids.

V usage is TRBV5-8 and J usage is TRBJ2-1, with D perhaps matching TRBD1 (6 bases). V was trimmed by 0 bases and J by 3 bases, leaving 10 bases between them. Germline CDR1 is SGHTS and CDR2 is YDEGEE. The CDR3 spans 15 residues. The CDR3 loop is CASSLEGTNYNEQFF. CDR3 DNA: TGTGCCAGCAGCTTGGAGGGGACAAACTACAATGAGCAGTTCTTC.

The chain has TRBV6-6 and TRBJ2-5; TRBD1 agrees at 7 bases. CDR1 and CDR2 (germline): MNHNY, SVGAGI (reference sequence). With 6 bases clipped from V and 3 bases from J, the junction kept 7 bases outside the gene matches. The CDR3 has 14 amino acids. The CDR3 reads CASRRDSVKETQYF. CDR3 in DNA: TGTGCCAGCAGAAGGGACAGTGTAAAAGAGACCCAGTACTTC.

The gene calls are TRBV5-5 and TRBJ2-1; TRBD1 is a possible D gene (5 bases). The germline gives CDR1 SGHKS, CDR2 YYEKEE (reference sequence). The CDR3 has 15 residues. Trimming pared 0 bases from V and 1 base from J, leaving 8 bases between. The CDR3 here is CASSLGTGSYNEQFF. In DNA form, the CDR3 reads TGTGCCAGCAGCTTGGGTACAGGATCCTACAATGAGCAGTTCTTC.

This clone has just a few counts. The chain is built from TRBV13 and TRBJ2-3, with D tentatively TRBD1 (6 bases). V lost 0 bases, J lost 2 bases, and 12 bases lay in between. Looked up from germline, CDR1 is PRHDT and CDR2 is FYEKMQ (reference sequence). The CDR3 totals 16 residues. The CDR3, as DNA: TGTGCCAGCAGCTTAGGGACAGGCAGAACCACAGATACGCAGTATTTT. The encoded protein is CASSLGTGRTTDTQYF.

The chain is built from TRBV2 and TRBJ2-7, with unresolved D. Germline CDR1 SNHLY, CDR2 FYNNEI. This CDR3 region has 12 residues. The germline V and J ends were trimmed by 3 bases and 6 bases, with 9 bases remaining between them. The CDR3 reads CASSDRIGEQYF. As DNA, the CDR3 is TGTGCCAGCAGTGACAGAATTGGCGAGCAGTACTTC. The complete variable domain, with remaining parts taken from reference TRBV2 and TRBJ2-7, reads EPEVTQTPSHQVTQMGQEVILRCVPISNHLYFYWYRQILGQKVEFLVSFYNNEISEKSEIFDDQFSVERPDGSNFTLKIRSTKLEDSAMYFCASSDRIGEQYFGPGTRLTVT.

The chain recombines TRBV6-5 with TRBJ1-2; D possibly corresponds to TRBD1 (6 bases). This CDR3 contains 14 residues. CDR1 MNHEY and CDR2 SVGAGI come from the germline V gene. The V end was cut by 5 bases, the J end by 5 bases, with 15 bases between. The CDR3 loop is CASSTTGFGYGYTF. CDR3 nucleotide sequence: TGTGCCAGCAGTACCACAGGGTTCGGGTATGGCTACACCTTC.

The gene calls are TRBV5-1 and TRBJ1-4; D uncertain. The CDR3 has 14 amino acids. V was trimmed by 3 bases and J by 2 bases, leaving 8 bases between them. Germline CDR1 reads SGHRS; CDR2 reads YFSETQ. CDR3 amino acids: CASSSAATNEKLFF. The CDR3 DNA reads TGCGCCAGCAGCTCAGCGGCGACTAATGAAAAACTGTTTTTT.

This chain connects TRBV5-1 to TRBJ2-2, with a weak D call TRBD1 (6 bases). Germline V gene sequence: CDR1 SGHRS, CDR2 YFSETQ. V dropped 5 bases and J dropped 7 bases, with 15 bases sitting between them. CDR3 length equals 14 residues. CDR3 loop: CASRPDVQGGELFF. CDR3 bases: TGCGCCAGCAGGCCCGATGTACAGGGCGGGGAGCTGTTTTTT.

The chain joins TRBV11-1 to TRBJ2-1; weak D call: TRBD2 (6 bases). V lost 2 bases, J lost 4 bases, and 15 bases lay in between. The CDR3 consists of 16 residues. In germline, CDR1 is SGHAT, CDR2 FQDESV (reference sequence). CDR3 protein: CASSLLAGRSYNEQFF. The DNA of the CDR3 is TGTGCCAGCAGCTTATTGGCGGGACGGTCATACAATGAGCAGTTCTTC.

V gene TRBV28 combines with J gene TRBJ2-3; maybe TRBD2 (7 bases). The CDR3 loop spans 16 amino acids. Germline-derived CDR1 and CDR2 are MDHEN and SYDVKM. Trimming cost V 4 bases and J 1 base, with 15 bases left between them. The CDR3 region has the DNA TGTGCCAGCAGTTCCGCGGGGGCGGGGGGCACAGATACGCAGTATTTT. Amino acid sequence: CASSSAGAGGTDTQYF.

In this sample, this clone turned up once. V usage is TRBV15 and J usage is TRBJ1-1; D unresolved. Between the trimmed V and J ends, which lost 1 base and 0 bases, there was a span of 3 bases. The CDR3 sequence is 13 residues long. Germline V gene data show CDR1 as LNHNV and CDR2 as YYDKDF (reference sequence). CDR3 DNA: TGTGCCACCAGCAGAGTTATGAACACTGAAGCTTTCTTT. As protein: CATSRVMNTEAFF.

The rearrangement joins TRBV6-5 to TRBJ1-2; TRBD1 aligns across 7 bases. Trimming cost V 6 bases and J 7 bases; bases outside gene matches: 11. The CDR3 totals 14 residues. Looked up from germline, CDR1 is MNHEY and CDR2 is SVGAGI. CDR3 nucleotide sequence: TGTGCCAGCAGACTCAGGGGGTCCCTGAGTGGCTACACCTTC. It codes for CASRLRGSLSGYTF.

The chain carries TRBV11-3 and TRBJ2-7; 12 bases map to TRBD2. The germline V gene encodes CDR1 SGHNT and CDR2 YENEEA. After removal of 7 bases from V and 4 bases from J, the junction contained 8 bases not matched to a gene. The CDR3 loop spans 15 amino acids. CDR3 region: CASIAPTSGGYEQYF. DNA for the CDR3: TGTGCCAGCATCGCCCCAACTAGCGGGGGGTACGAGCAGTACTTC.

The chain links TRBV5-1 to TRBJ2-7; 9 positions match TRBD1. The CDR3 spans 14 residues. CDR1 SGHRS and CDR2 YFSETQ come from the germline V gene. The V gene end was trimmed by 0 bases and the J gene end by 2 bases; junction bases not matched to a gene: 0. CDR3 protein: CASSLGTGAYEQYF. In DNA form, the CDR3 reads TGCGCCAGCAGCTTGGGGACAGGGGCCTACGAGCAGTACTTC.

V and J are TRBV2 and TRBJ1-5; D gene ambiguous. CDR3 length equals 11 residues. The ends were cut back, 4 bases at V and 6 bases at J, with 4 bases in the middle. CDR1 is SNHLY, CDR2 FYNNEI, per germline. Written as DNA, the CDR3 is TGTGCCAGCAGTGCAGGTCAGCCCCAGCATTTT. Translation gives CASSAGQPQHF.